This T cell receptor (beta chain) was identified during a study of shared clonotypes between healthy human individuals. At the level of the study: Donors, aged 18 to 49, were a couple of women and a few men. General study points: Generation probabilities of non-shared clonotypes were lower (relative to those shared by all four donors). A limitation of the genetic and exposure-history diversity represented arose from few donors.

TCRdb's copy holds only in-frame clones and misses some; the assay was immunoSEQ multiplex PCR. This repertoire shows about 2.1 million clones, roughly 93% found once; its top ten account for more than 1.5%. About this clone itself: As yet, its antigen is unknown.

CD45RO-negative, CCR7-selected cells formed the naive CD8 fraction, which excluded terminally differentiated effector memory CD45RA+ cells. Donors were healthy HIV-negative adults without recently reported acute infections or vaccinations. The CDR3 length is 13 residues. Per germline, CDR1 SGDLS and CDR2 YYNGEE. The ends lost 3 bases at V and 9 bases at J; junction bases unmatched: 3. The sequencing sample was made of naive CD8+ T cells from PBMCs. The chain carries TRBV9 and TRBJ2-1; 10 nucleotides line up with TRBD2. This TCR was recovered from a man aged 18 to 30 in good health. Some clones in this sample may be carry-over from other donors' samples. This chain's CDR3 is CASSGGLASEQFF. CDR3 in DNA: TGTGCCAGCAGCGGGGGACTAGCGTCTGAGCAGTTCTTC.